Listed below are T cell receptor beta chains from one sample, sequenced in a study of blood T cell repertoires in COVID-19. Sequenced by immunoSEQ multiplex PCR; TCRdb stores in-frame clones only, minus some. The profile covers more than 200,000 clones, with roughly 84% appearing a single time and roughly 7.1% taken by the ten largest. Specimen: PBMCs or T cells enriched from blood (not recorded which). The receptors were gathered from a man aged 30-40 years in a cohort exposed to, infected with or recovered from COVID-19 (not recorded which). CDR3s include the opening cysteine and the closing phenylalanine or tryptophan. A D gene is named only where the DNA matches it firmly. Rows may omit the clone size; those that give it use once, few, many or a size class.

clone size: .
J gene: TRBJ2-7
V gene: TRBV7-9
D gene: TRBD2
CDR3 protein: CASSLLGLAYEQYF
CDR3 DNA: TGTGCCAGCAGCCTACTGGGACTAGCTTACGAGCAGTACTTC

clone size: .
J gene: TRBJ2-1
V gene: TRBV6-6
D gene: TRBD2
CDR3 protein: CASTALAGGNEQFF
CDR3 DNA: TGTGCCAGCACCGCGCTAGCCGGGGGGAATGAGCAGTTCTTC

clone size: .
J gene: TRBJ2-7
V gene: TRBV29-1
D gene: TRBD2
CDR3 protein: CSVAASGIVHEQYF
CDR3 DNA: TGCAGCGTTGCGGCTAGCGGGATTGTCCACGAGCAGTACTTC

clone size: .
J gene: TRBJ1-2
V gene: TRBV10-1
D gene: .
CDR3 protein: CASSDTGKGYTF
CDR3 DNA: TGCGCCAGCAGTGATACAGGGAAAGGCTACACCTTC

clone size: .
J gene: TRBJ1-5
V gene: TRBV5-5
D gene: TRBD1
CDR3 protein: CASRDGTDPYSNQPQHF
CDR3 DNA: TGTGCCAGCAGGGACGGGACAGACCCTTATAGCAATCAGCCCCAGCATTTT

clone size: .
J gene: TRBJ2-7
V gene: TRBV29-1
D gene: .
CDR3 protein: CSVPAGGGDEQYF
CDR3 DNA: TGCAGCGTCCCTGCCGGGGGAGGTGACGAGCAGTACTTC

clone size: .
J gene: TRBJ1-3
V gene: TRBV28
D gene: .
CDR3 protein: CASSLPSTWRLGNTIYF
CDR3 DNA: TGTGCCAGCAGTTTACCATCAACGTGGCGGCTGGGAAACACCATATATTTT

clone size: .
J gene: TRBJ1-4
V gene: TRBV18
D gene: .
CDR3 protein: CASSPPSTTNEKLFF
CDR3 DNA: TGTGCCAGCTCACCACCAAGCACAACTAATGAAAAACTGTTTTTT

clone size: few
J gene: TRBJ2-1
V gene: TRBV5-6
D gene: TRBD2
CDR3 protein: CASSSTSGRTSPYNEQFF
CDR3 DNA: TGTGCCAGCAGCTCGACTAGCGGGAGGACGAGCCCCTACAATGAGCAGTTCTTC

clone size: .
J gene: TRBJ1-5
V gene: TRBV19
D gene: .
CDR3 protein: CASSIGGGQFWPQHF
CDR3 DNA: TGTGCCAGTAGTATAGGGGGCGGCCAATTTTGGCCCCAGCATTTT

clone size: .
J gene: TRBJ2-7
V gene: TRBV28
D gene: TRBD1
CDR3 protein: CASSSSGTGGNEQYF
CDR3 DNA: TGTGCCAGCAGTTCATCCGGGACAGGGGGCAACGAGCAGTACTTC

clone size: .
J gene: TRBJ2-3
V gene: TRBV4-3
D gene: TRBD2
CDR3 protein: CASSQDLGLSTDTQYF
CDR3 DNA: TGCGCCAGCAGCCAAGATCTGGGACTAAGCACAGATACGCAGTATTTT

clone size: .
J gene: TRBJ2-5
V gene: TRBV5-6
D gene: TRBD2
CDR3 protein: CASSLELAGGVVRETQYF
CDR3 DNA: TGTGCCAGCAGCTTGGAGCTAGCGGGAGGTGTGGTAAGGGAGACCCAGTACTTC

clone size: .
J gene: TRBJ2-2
V gene: TRBV7-3
D gene: TRBD2
CDR3 protein: CASSSSGAQANTGELFF
CDR3 DNA: TGTGCCAGCAGCTCAAGCGGGGCCCAAGCGAACACCGGGGAGCTGTTTTTT

clone size: .
J gene: TRBJ1-4
V gene: TRBV18
D gene: TRBD1
CDR3 protein: CASSPTRTGYEKLFF
CDR3 DNA: TGTGCCAGCTCACCAACCCGGACAGGGTATGAAAAACTGTTTTTT

clone size: .
J gene: TRBJ2-3
V gene: TRBV7-3
D gene: TRBD2
CDR3 protein: CASSRGLAGADTQYF
CDR3 DNA: TGTGCCAGCAGCAGGGGACTAGCGGGTGCAGATACGCAGTATTTT

clone size: .
J gene: TRBJ2-3
V gene: TRBV21-1
D gene: .
CDR3 protein: CASPYRLTSTDTQYF
CDR3 DNA: TGTGCCAGCCCCTACAGGCTCACTAGCACAGATACGCAGTATTTT

clone size: .
J gene: TRBJ1-1
V gene: TRBV28
D gene: .
CDR3 protein: CASTDRTGHSNTEAFF
CDR3 DNA: TGTGCCAGCACCGACAGAACGGGACACTCGAACACTGAAGCTTTCTTT

clone size: .
J gene: TRBJ1-1
V gene: TRBV27
D gene: TRBD1
CDR3 protein: CASSLRQGEAFF
CDR3 DNA: TGTGCCAGCAGTTTAAGACAGGGTGAAGCTTTCTTT

clone size: .
J gene: TRBJ2-7
V gene: TRBV6-1
D gene: TRBD1
CDR3 protein: CASSELGQGGTYEQYF
CDR3 DNA: TGTGCCAGCAGTGAACTTGGACAGGGGGGAACCTACGAGCAGTACTTC

clone size: .
J gene: TRBJ2-2
V gene: TRBV11-3
D gene: .
CDR3 protein: CASSSTWGLTNTGELFF
CDR3 DNA: TGTGCCAGCAGCTCTACGTGGGGACTCACGAACACCGGGGAGCTGTTTTTT

clone size: .
J gene: TRBJ2-2
V gene: TRBV9
D gene: .
CDR3 protein: CASSVVTGTGELFF
CDR3 DNA: TGTGCCAGCAGCGTAGTTACGGGCACCGGGGAGCTGTTTTTT

clone size: .
J gene: TRBJ2-4
V gene: TRBV3-1/TRBV3-2
D gene: .
CDR3 protein: CASSPRRLSPSFIAKNIQYF
CDR3 DNA: TGTGCCAGCAGCCCTCGCAGACTAAGCCCCTCCTTCATAGCCAAAAACATTCAGTACTTC

clone size: .
J gene: TRBJ1-1
V gene: TRBV18
D gene: .
CDR3 protein: CASSPSGAGYTEAFF
CDR3 DNA: TGTGCCAGCTCACCAAGCGGAGCGGGGTACACTGAAGCTTTCTTT

clone size: .
J gene: TRBJ2-1
V gene: TRBV14
D gene: TRBD2
CDR3 protein: CASSQRPGLAVYNEQFF
CDR3 DNA: TGTGCCAGCAGCCAACGTCCGGGACTAGCAGTATACAATGAGCAGTTCTTC

clone size: once
J gene: TRBJ1-2
V gene: TRBV20-1
D gene: TRBD1
CDR3 protein: CSASRQGTGQSGYTF
CDR3 DNA: TGCAGTGCTAGTCGGCAAGGGACAGGGCAGTCTGGCTACACCTTC

clone size: .
J gene: TRBJ2-7
V gene: TRBV11-2
D gene: .
CDR3 protein: CASSSFKGEEQYF
CDR3 DNA: TGTGCCAGCAGCTCGTTCAAGGGGGAAGAGCAGTACTTC

clone size: .
J gene: TRBJ2-1
V gene: TRBV19
D gene: .
CDR3 protein: CASSLRLAEDFYNEQFF
CDR3 DNA: TGTGCCAGTAGTCTCCGATTAGCGGAGGATTTCTACAATGAGCAGTTCTTC

clone size: .
J gene: TRBJ2-7
V gene: TRBV6-5
D gene: .
CDR3 protein: CASSYVKGNEQYF
CDR3 DNA: TGTGCCAGCAGTTATGTTAAGGGGAACGAGCAGTACTTC

clone size: .
J gene: TRBJ2-7
V gene: TRBV18
D gene: .
CDR3 protein: CASSPGGRRVYEQYF
CDR3 DNA: TGTGCCAGCTCACCGGGGGGGCGGAGGGTCTACGAGCAGTACTTC

clone size: few
J gene: TRBJ2-7
V gene: TRBV9
D gene: TRBD2
CDR3 protein: CASTPEGSGTYEQYF
CDR3 DNA: TGTGCCAGCACCCCAGAGGGTAGCGGGACCTACGAGCAGTACTTC

clone size: .
J gene: TRBJ2-5
V gene: TRBV7-2
D gene: .
CDR3 protein: CASSYPRETQYF
CDR3 DNA: TGTGCCAGCAGCTACCCGCGAGAGACCCAGTACTTC

clone size: .
J gene: TRBJ1-4
V gene: TRBV21-1
D gene: .
CDR3 protein: CASSKIGARATNEKLFF
CDR3 DNA: TGTGCCAGCAGCAAAATAGGGGCGCGTGCAACTAATGAAAAACTGTTTTTT

clone size: .
J gene: TRBJ1-1
V gene: TRBV4-3
D gene: .
CDR3 protein: CASSQDRGTNTEAFF
CDR3 DNA: TGCGCCAGCAGCCAAGATCGGGGGACGAACACTGAAGCTTTCTTT

clone size: .
J gene: TRBJ2-1
V gene: TRBV24-1
D gene: .
CDR3 protein: CATSDLGGSSYNEQFF
CDR3 DNA: TGTGCCACCAGTGATTTGGGGGGGAGCTCCTACAATGAGCAGTTCTTC

clone size: .
J gene: TRBJ2-7
V gene: TRBV11-2
D gene: .
CDR3 protein: CASSIRTVTYEQYF
CDR3 DNA: TGTGCCAGCAGCATTCGGACAGTCACCTACGAGCAGTACTTC

clone size: .
J gene: TRBJ2-1
V gene: TRBV5-1
D gene: TRBD2
CDR3 protein: CASSPGVTSPVQFF
CDR3 DNA: TGCGCCAGCAGCCCTGGAGTGACTAGCCCCGTGCAGTTCTTC

clone size: once
J gene: TRBJ1-1
V gene: TRBV5-4
D gene: .
CDR3 protein: CASSFRVWAGADTEAFF
CDR3 DNA: TGTGCCAGCAGCTTTAGAGTATGGGCGGGGGCCGACACTGAAGCTTTCTTT

clone size: few
J gene: TRBJ2-5
V gene: TRBV7-8
D gene: TRBD2
CDR3 protein: CASSLARGKSSGTQETQYF
CDR3 DNA: TGTGCCAGCAGCTTAGCGAGGGGGAAGAGTAGCGGGACTCAAGAGACCCAGTACTTC

clone size: .
J gene: TRBJ2-7
V gene: TRBV6-5
D gene: TRBD2
CDR3 protein: CASRSTSGSYEQYF
CDR3 DNA: TGTGCCAGCCGGTCAACTAGCGGGTCATACGAGCAGTACTTC

clone size: .
J gene: TRBJ1-5
V gene: TRBV28
D gene: TRBD1
CDR3 protein: CASFQQGAGNQPQHF
CDR3 DNA: TGTGCCAGCTTTCAACAGGGGGCCGGCAATCAGCCCCAGCATTTT

clone size: .
J gene: TRBJ2-1
V gene: TRBV25-1
D gene: .
CDR3 protein: CASSEYTSPSSYNEQFF
CDR3 DNA: TGTGCCAGCAGTGAATATACAAGCCCTAGCTCCTACAATGAGCAGTTCTTC

clone size: .
J gene: TRBJ1-6
V gene: TRBV19
D gene: .
CDR3 protein: CASRLTGQNNSPLHF
CDR3 DNA: TGTGCCAGTAGACTGACCGGACAGAACAATTCACCCCTCCACTTT

clone size: .
J gene: TRBJ1-2
V gene: TRBV12-5
D gene: .
CDR3 protein: CASGTTANYGYTF
CDR3 DNA: TGTGCTAGTGGTACGACAGCTAACTATGGCTACACCTTC

clone size: .
J gene: TRBJ2-3
V gene: TRBV3-1/TRBV3-2
D gene: TRBD2
CDR3 protein: CASSQVSGRSTDTQYF
CDR3 DNA: TGTGCCAGCAGCCAAGTTAGCGGGAGGAGCACAGATACGCAGTATTTT

clone size: few
J gene: TRBJ1-5
V gene: TRBV7-8
D gene: TRBD1
CDR3 protein: CASSLVTGPNQPQHF
CDR3 DNA: TGTGCCAGCAGTTTAGTGACAGGGCCGAATCAGCCCCAGCATTTT

clone size: .
J gene: TRBJ2-3
V gene: TRBV4-1
D gene: .
CDR3 protein: CASSQETPGVPGPDTQYF
CDR3 DNA: TGCGCCAGCAGCCAAGAAACTCCAGGGGTCCCGGGCCCAGATACGCAGTATTTT

clone size: .
J gene: TRBJ2-7
V gene: TRBV7-9
D gene: .
CDR3 protein: CASRKTGFYEQYF
CDR3 DNA: TGTGCCAGCAGGAAAACAGGATTCTACGAGCAGTACTTC

clone size: .
J gene: TRBJ1-6
V gene: TRBV7-2
D gene: .
CDR3 protein: CASSLEQASLHF
CDR3 DNA: TGTGCCAGCAGCTTAGAACAGGCGTCCCTCCACTTT

clone size: .
J gene: TRBJ2-3
V gene: TRBV7-9
D gene: TRBD2
CDR3 protein: CASERERSTDTQYF
CDR3 DNA: TGTGCCAGCGAGCGGGAGAGGAGTACAGATACGCAGTATTTT

clone size: few
J gene: TRBJ2-3
V gene: TRBV9
D gene: TRBD2
CDR3 protein: CASNGRGTSGRARDTQYF
CDR3 DNA: TGTGCCAGCAACGGACGGGGGACTAGCGGGAGGGCCAGGGATACGCAGTATTTT

clone size: .
J gene: TRBJ1-3
V gene: TRBV4-1
D gene: TRBD1
CDR3 protein: CASSRGQGPSSGNTIYF
CDR3 DNA: TGCGCCAGCAGCCGAGGACAGGGGCCGAGCTCTGGAAACACCATATATTTT

clone size: .
J gene: TRBJ1-4
V gene: TRBV5-1
D gene: TRBD1
CDR3 protein: CASSLGQTGGAGEKLFF
CDR3 DNA: TGCGCCAGCAGCTTGGGCCAGACAGGGGGCGCCGGGGAAAAACTGTTTTTT

clone size: .
J gene: TRBJ1-2
V gene: TRBV3-1/TRBV3-2
D gene: .
CDR3 protein: CASSQDIGGYGYTF
CDR3 DNA: TGTGCCAGCAGCCAAGATATAGGGGGCTATGGCTACACCTTC

clone size: .
J gene: TRBJ2-3
V gene: TRBV5-1
D gene: .
CDR3 protein: CASSLEPSDTQYF
CDR3 DNA: TGCGCCAGCAGCTTGGAGCCCTCAGATACGCAGTATTTT

clone size: .
J gene: TRBJ2-7
V gene: TRBV28
D gene: TRBD1
CDR3 protein: CASSQRRQGVGREQYF
CDR3 DNA: TGTGCCAGCAGTCAGCGCCGACAGGGGGTAGGTCGCGAGCAGTACTTC

clone size: .
J gene: TRBJ1-2
V gene: TRBV24-1
D gene: TRBD1
CDR3 protein: CATSDPRPGGNYGYTF
CDR3 DNA: TGTGCCACCAGTGATCCCCGTCCAGGGGGCAACTATGGCTACACCTTC

clone size: .
J gene: TRBJ2-2
V gene: TRBV9
D gene: TRBD2
CDR3 protein: CASSVGMGGSGELFF
CDR3 DNA: TGTGCCAGCAGCGTTGGGATGGGAGGGTCCGGGGAGCTGTTTTTT

clone size: .
J gene: TRBJ1-1
V gene: TRBV19
D gene: .
CDR3 protein: CASSTDLDRNTEAFF
CDR3 DNA: TGTGCCAGTAGTACGGACCTTGACAGGAACACTGAAGCTTTCTTT